This T cell receptor (beta chain) was sequenced in a study of response to subunit inactivated influenza vaccine. CDR1 and CDR2 from the germline V gene are MGHRA and YSYEKL. The ends lost 4 bases at V and 0 bases at J; junction bases unmatched: 5. The CDR3 is 16 amino acids. TCRdb recomputed calls from the RT-PCR reads with MiXCR, one row per CDR3 protein. Of 180,000 or so distinct CDR3 sequences in the sample, approximately 12% were seen once. These data are also associated with another study on T cells expressing NK-cell markers. In that study: A 5'RACE template switching approach incorporating UMIs was used to make TCR beta cDNA. In roughly six donors, dominant NKG2C+ clonotypes were roughly 1.0-7.0% of CD8+ T cells.

The sample here was CD8+ T cells sorted from PBMCs, taken 11 to 12 days after vaccination. V and J are TRBV4-1 and TRBJ1-4, with TRBD1 matching over 7 bases. The receptor was isolated from a man aged 45-65 years who received an inactivated influenza vaccine. The CDR3 sequence: CASSPGTVATNEKLFF. In DNA form, the CDR3 reads TGCGCCAGCAGCCCGGGGACAGTTGCAACTAATGAAAAACTGTTTTTT.